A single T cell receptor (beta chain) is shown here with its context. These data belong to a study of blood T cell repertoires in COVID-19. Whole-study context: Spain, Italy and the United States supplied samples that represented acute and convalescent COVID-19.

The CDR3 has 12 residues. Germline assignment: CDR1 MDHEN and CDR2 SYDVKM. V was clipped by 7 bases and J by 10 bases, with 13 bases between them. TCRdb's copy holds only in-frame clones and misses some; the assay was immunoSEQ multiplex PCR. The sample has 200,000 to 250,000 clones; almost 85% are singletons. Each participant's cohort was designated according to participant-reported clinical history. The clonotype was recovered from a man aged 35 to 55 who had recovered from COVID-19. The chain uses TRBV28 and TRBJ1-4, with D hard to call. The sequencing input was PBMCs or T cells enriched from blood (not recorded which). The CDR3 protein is CASNARTGKLFF. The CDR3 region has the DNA TGTGCCAGCAACGCCCGAACGGGAAAACTGTTTTTT.